This TCR beta chain was captured in a study of OX40 agonist ivuxolimab in advanced cancers. About the research overall: Patients in the trial were receiving intravenous ivuxolimab every 2 weeks, at doses of 0.01 to 10 mg/kg.

Produced via immunoSEQ multiplex PCR; TCRdb's table is partial and in-frame only. Here the sample spans 70,000 to 85,000 clones, more than 90% being singletons. This CDR3 is 15 amino acids long. From germline, CDR1 is SGDLS and CDR2 YYNGEE. V gave up 4 bases and J gave up 4 bases, with 17 bases separating them. Blood samples were obtained at baseline, cycle 4 day 1, and cycle 7 day 1. Turning to this clone: Its antigen is not identified.

Study results and limitations: Within 6 weeks, CD4+ and CD8+ blood T cells expanded clonally at 0.1 to 3.0 mg/kg.

The clonotype originates from an adult with an advanced solid tumor such as melanoma, head and neck, liver or kidney cancer. This specimen was CD4+ or CD8+ T cells sorted from blood, taken in a trial of the OX40 agonist ivuxolimab. The chain has TRBV9 and TRBJ1-2, with D uncertain. DNA of the CDR3: TGTGCCAGCAGCTCCCGGGGTGGCAGATCCTATGGCTACACCTTC. Amino acids: CASSSRGGRSYGYTF. The entire variable domain, with the rest obtained from reference TRBV9 and TRBJ1-2, is as follows: DSGVTQTPKHLITATGQRVTLRCSPRSGDLSVYWYQQSLDQGLQFLIQYYNGEERAKGNILERFSAQQFPDLHSELNLSSLELGDSALYFCASSSRGGRSYGYTFGSGTRLTVV.